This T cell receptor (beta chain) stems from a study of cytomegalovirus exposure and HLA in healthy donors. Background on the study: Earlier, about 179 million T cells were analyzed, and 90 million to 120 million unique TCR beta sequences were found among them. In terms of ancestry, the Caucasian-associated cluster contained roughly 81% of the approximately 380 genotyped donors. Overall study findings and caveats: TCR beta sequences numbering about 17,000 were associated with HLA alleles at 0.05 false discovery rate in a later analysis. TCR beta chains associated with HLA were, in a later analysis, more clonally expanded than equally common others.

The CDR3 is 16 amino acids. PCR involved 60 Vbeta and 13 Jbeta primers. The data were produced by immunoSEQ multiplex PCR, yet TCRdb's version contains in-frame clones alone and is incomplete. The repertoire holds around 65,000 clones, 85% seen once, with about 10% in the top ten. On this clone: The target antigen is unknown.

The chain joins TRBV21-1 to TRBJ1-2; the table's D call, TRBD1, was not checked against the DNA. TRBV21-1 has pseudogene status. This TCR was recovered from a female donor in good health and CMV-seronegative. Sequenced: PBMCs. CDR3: CASSKNDPGQEYGYTF. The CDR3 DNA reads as TGTGCCAGCAGCAAAAATGATCCGGGACAGGAGTATGGCTACACCTTC.